These 30 T cell receptor beta chains were sequenced from one sample in a study of identifying expanded T cells in peripheral blood. Repertoires were generated with immunoSEQ multiplex PCR, while TCRdb's copy carries only in-frame clones and drops some. The table has over 85,000 clones, 88% seen once. The sample taken for sequencing was blood. The receptors shown here come from a person aged 18 to 75 in good health.

This clone showed up just a few times. This chain connects TRBV10-3 to TRBJ2-1, with D uncertain. Germline CDR1 reads ENHRY; CDR2 reads SYGVKD. V lost 5 bases to trimming and J lost 6 bases, with 11 bases between them. CDR3 size: 13 residues. The CDR3 protein is CAISTGPVNEQFF. The CDR3 coding sequence is TGTGCCATCAGTACCGGGCCCGTCAATGAGCAGTTCTTC.

This clone was detected ten times or more. CDR3 loop: CASSIQGTQREDSPLHF. In DNA form, the CDR3 reads TGTGCCAGCTCCATACAGGGGACCCAACGTGAGGATTCACCCCTCCACTTT. The chain joins TRBV18 to TRBJ1-6; TRBD1 aligns across 7 bases. The CDR3 has 17 amino acids. Germline-derived CDR1 and CDR2 are KGHSH and LQKENI. V shed 6 bases, J shed 8 bases, and the junction held 16 bases outside the gene matches.

The chain employs TRBV5-1 and TRBJ2-2; D is unresolved. Trimming took 3 bases from V and 4 from J, leaving 19 bases between them. The CDR3 has 17 residues. Per germline, CDR1 SGHRS and CDR2 YFSETQ. CDR3: CASSSSRARRGTGELFF. The CDR3 DNA is TGCGCCAGCAGCTCTAGTAGGGCGCGTCGAGGCACCGGGGAGCTGTTTTTT.

The chain couples TRBV7-6 to TRBJ2-1; TRBD2 agrees at 9 bases. The germline gives CDR1 SGHVS, CDR2 FNYEAQ. The CDR3 runs to 16 residues. J lost 10 bases, V lost 6 bases, and 16 bases had no gene match. The CDR3 coding sequence is TGTGCCAGCAGGTCTCTAGCGGGGCCTCCCATAGGAGAGCAGTTCTTC. It is translated as CASRSLAGPPIGEQFF.

V usage is TRBV13 and J usage is TRBJ2-5; 10 bases agree with TRBD2. The germline gives CDR1 PRHDT, CDR2 FYEKMQ (reference sequence). V lost 5 bases to trimming and J lost 2 bases; unmatched junction nucleotides: 5. The CDR3 is 15 residues long. The DNA of the CDR3 is TGTGCCAGCAGCGGTAGCGGGGGGCGACAAGAGACCCAGTACTTC. Its protein product is CASSGSGGRQETQYF.

The V gene is TRBV30, the J gene TRBJ2-6; unclear D gene. Trimming stripped 5 bases from V and 0 bases from J, with 11 bases between. The CDR3 covers 15 residues. Germline lookup yields CDR1 GTSNPN and CDR2 SVGIG (reference sequence). The CDR3 coding sequence is TGTGCCTGGGAGATTGGGGTCTCTGGGGCCAACGTCCTGACTTTC. Protein sequence: CAWEIGVSGANVLTF.

The chain carries TRBV5-6 and TRBJ1-2; D is perhaps TRBD1 (6 bases). V lost 0 bases and J lost 4, with 16 bases in between. Germline V CDR1 and CDR2: SGHDT, YYEEEE. CDR3 length: 16 residues. The CDR3 region has the DNA TGTGCCAGCAGCTTGGCCCCCGGGGCAGGGGCCTATGGCTACACCTTC. Amino acid sequence: CASSLAPGAGAYGYTF.

The chain joins TRBV19 to TRBJ1-2, with 8 bases matching TRBD1. The CDR3 sequence is 15 residues long. V dropped 4 bases and J dropped 0; count of bases not matched to a gene: 4. Germline CDR1 is LNHDA and CDR2 is SQIVND (reference sequence). In DNA, the CDR3 is TGTGCCAGTAGTACCCGACAGGGGTCTAACTATGGCTACACCTTC. It is translated as CASSTRQGSNYGYTF. The whole variable domain, remainder taken from reference TRBV19 and TRBJ1-2, is DGGITQSPKYLFRKEGQNVTLSCEQNLNHDAMYWYRQDPGQGLRLIYYSQIVNDFQKGDIAEGYSVSREKKESFPLTVTSAQKNPTAFYLCASSTRQGSNYGYTFGSGTRLTVV.

The chain recombines TRBV7-9 with TRBJ2-1; D uncertain. This CDR3 has 14 amino acids. Germline loops: CDR1 SEHNR, CDR2 FQNEAQ (reference sequence). Trimming cost V 3 bases and J 4 bases, with 10 bases left between them. The CDR3 coding sequence is TGTGCCAGCAGCTTGGCACTGATTTACAATGAGCAGTTCTTC. The encoded protein is CASSLALIYNEQFF.

The chain couples TRBV28 to TRBJ2-3; no clear D. Germline V gene lookup returns CDR1 MDHEN and CDR2 SYDVKM. Trimming stripped 6 bases from V and 6 bases from J, with 7 bases between. The CDR3 spans 11 residues. CDR3 sequence: CASRSTDTQYF. CDR3 coding DNA: TGTGCCAGCAGAAGTACGGATACGCAGTATTTT.

The chain links TRBV18 to TRBJ1-5; 12 bases fit TRBD1. The ends lost 4 bases at V and 1 base at J; junction bases unmatched: 14. The germline gives CDR1 KGHSH, CDR2 LQKENI. CDR3 size: 20 residues. The CDR3 nucleotides are TGTGCCAGCTCACTAGCAACTCAAGGGACAGGGGGCCCGAGCAATCAGCCCCAGCATTTT. It specifies CASSLATQGTGGPSNQPQHF.

This clone was counted once. The chain carries TRBV5-1 and TRBJ2-3; 8 bases are shared with TRBD1. Germline V CDR1 and CDR2: SGHRS, YFSETQ. V lost 7 bases to trimming and J lost 1 base; unmatched junction nucleotides: 5. The CDR3 loop spans 14 amino acids. In nucleotides, the CDR3 is TGCGCCAGCGGAAAGACAGGGGGCACAGATACGCAGTATTTT. Translation: CASGKTGGTDTQYF. Based on the CDR3 plus reference TRBV5-1 and TRBJ2-3, the full variable domain is KAGVTQTPRYLIKTRGQQVTLSCSPISGHRSVSWYQQTPGQGLQFLFEYFSETQRNKGNFPGRFSGRQFSNSRSEMNVSTLELGDSALYLCASGKTGGTDTQYFGPGTRLTVL.

V gene TRBV7-9 combines with J gene TRBJ2-3; D not certain. The CDR3 runs to 12 residues. Germline V CDR1 and CDR2: SEHNR, FQNEAQ (reference sequence). V lost 1 base and J 3 bases, leaving 2 bases between the germline ends. In DNA, the CDR3 is TGTGCCAGCAGCTTAGAGACAGATACGCAGTATTTT. Translation gives CASSLETDTQYF.

This clone came up a few times. J is TRBJ2-1 and V is TRBV7-9; 9 nucleotides match TRBD2. V was pared by 5 bases and J by 6 bases, with 8 bases of the junction left unmatched. The CDR3 totals 15 residues. Germline V gene sequence: CDR1 SEHNR, CDR2 FQNEAQ (reference sequence). CDR3 region: CASSSLAGAFNEQFF. For the CDR3, the DNA is TGTGCCAGCAGCAGTTTAGCGGGAGCATTCAATGAGCAGTTCTTC. Combining the CDR3 with reference TRBV7-9 and TRBJ2-1 gives the whole variable domain DTGVSQNPRHKITKRGQNVTFRCDPISEHNRLYWYRQTLGQGPEFLTYFQNEAQLEKSRLLSDRFSAERPKGSFSTLEIQRTEQGDSAMYLCASSSLAGAFNEQFFGPGTRLTVL.

V is TRBV20-1 and J is TRBJ2-1, with TRBD2 as a possible D gene (5 bases). V lost 3 bases, J lost 10 bases, and 7 bases lay in between. Looked up from germline, CDR1 is DFQATT and CDR2 is SNEGSKA (reference sequence). This CDR3 is 10 amino acids long. CDR3 sequence reads: CSASRREQFF. CDR3 in DNA: TGCAGTGCTAGTCGGAGGGAGCAGTTCTTC.

The chain joins TRBV7-7 to TRBJ2-5; 7 positions match TRBD2. CDR1 is SSHAT and CDR2 is FNYEAQ in the germline V gene (reference sequence). V shed 1 base and J 2 bases; nucleotides not matched to a gene: 4. This CDR3 is built from 15 residues. This chain's CDR3 is CASSLGGGGQETQYF. DNA for the CDR3: TGTGCCAGCAGCTTAGGAGGCGGGGGACAAGAGACCCAGTACTTC.

The V call is TRBV5-1, the J call TRBJ2-3, with D perhaps TRBD2 (6 bases). Germline CDR1 SGHRS, CDR2 YFSETQ. The CDR3 is 15 residues long. The V end was cut by 4 bases, the J end by 4 bases, with 16 bases between. The CDR3: CASSQQPGRPDTQYF. The CDR3 nucleotides are TGCGCCAGCAGCCAGCAACCGGGGAGGCCAGATACGCAGTATTTT. The whole variable domain, remainder taken from reference TRBV5-1 and TRBJ2-3, is KAGVTQTPRYLIKTRGQQVTLSCSPISGHRSVSWYQQTPGQGLQFLFEYFSETQRNKGNFPGRFSGRQFSNSRSEMNVSTLELGDSALYLCASSQQPGRPDTQYFGPGTRLTVL.

This clone has just one count. This rearrangement joins TRBV4-2 to TRBJ2-1; 9 bases fit TRBD2. This CDR3 is 17 amino acids long. The V segment lost 0 bases and the J segment 1 base; nucleotides outside the gene matches: 4. Per the germline V gene, CDR1 is LGHNA and CDR2 is YNFKEQ. CDR3 loop: CASSQERLAVSYNEQFF. Written as DNA, the CDR3 is TGTGCCAGCAGCCAAGAACGACTAGCGGTTTCCTACAATGAGCAGTTCTTC.

The rearrangement uses TRBV5-1 and TRBJ1-3; D is perhaps TRBD1 (6 bases). This CDR3 is 14 amino acids long. Germline V gives CDR1 SGHRS, CDR2 YFSETQ. V gave up 0 bases and J gave up 6 bases, with 10 bases separating them. DNA for the CDR3: TGCGCCAGCAGCTTGGGGGACACCAAAAACACCATATATTTT. Protein: CASSLGDTKNTIYF.

The table lists this clone with a count of one. J is TRBJ1-4 and V is TRBV5-6; 8 bases are shared with TRBD1. Germline CDR1 and CDR2: SGHDT and YYEEEE. The J segment lost 0 bases and the V segment lost 4 bases, leaving 5 bases of the junction unmatched. CDR3 length: 16 amino acids. CDR3 sequence: CASSPDRGSTNEKLFF. The CDR3, as DNA: TGTGCCAGCAGCCCAGACAGGGGTTCAACTAATGAAAAACTGTTTTTT.

V gene TRBV9 combines with J gene TRBJ2-1; 10 nucleotides align to TRBD2. This CDR3 is 15 amino acids long. Germline trimming cut 4 bases from V and 4 bases from J; bases unmatched to any gene: 5. Germline CDR1 and CDR2: SGDLS and YYNGEE. The CDR3 nucleotides read TGTGCCAGCAGCAGGACTAGCGGACAATACAATGAGCAGTTCTTC. It encodes CASSRTSGQYNEQFF.

The chain couples TRBV29-1 to TRBJ1-1, with a possible D match to TRBD1 (5 bases). V was clipped by 4 bases and J by 4 bases, with 13 bases between them. Germline values: CDR1 SQVTM, CDR2 ANQGSEA. This CDR3 is built from 13 residues. The CDR3 here is CSVGGILITEAFF. CDR3 nucleotide sequence: TGCAGCGTTGGGGGGATTCTAATCACTGAAGCTTTCTTT. Full variable domain (outside the CDR3, taken from reference TRBV29-1 and TRBJ1-1): SAVISQKPSRDICQRGTSLTIQCQVDSQVTMMFWYRQQPGQSLTLIATANQGSEATYESGFVIDKFPISRPNLTFSTLTVSNMSPEDSSIYLCSVGGILITEAFFGQGTRLTVV.

There are a few counts of this clone. The V call is TRBV6-1, the J call TRBJ1-2; 9 nucleotides agree with TRBD1. The CDR3 length is 13 residues. V lost 3 bases and J lost 8; bases outside the gene matches: 4. Germline CDR1 is MNHNS and CDR2 is SASEGT. CDR3 DNA: TGTGCCAGCAGTGAGGGACAGGGTCGAGGCTACACCTTC. It is translated as CASSEGQGRGYTF.

This chain uses TRBV28 with TRBJ1-2; D is unresolved. Germline loops: CDR1 MDHEN, CDR2 SYDVKM. The CDR3 has 13 residues. V lost 6 bases and J 3 bases, leaving 11 bases between the germline ends. The CDR3 loop reads CASRTETYYGYTF. The CDR3 DNA reads as TGTGCCAGCAGAACGGAGACTTACTATGGCTACACCTTC.

The V call is TRBV6-5, the J call TRBJ1-2, with D possibly being TRBD1 (5 bases). In germline, CDR1 is MNHEY, CDR2 SVGAGI. The CDR3 runs 13 residues. The V gene lost 6 bases and the J gene lost 9 bases, with 17 bases spanning the gap. The CDR3 is CASSPPEGHRYTF. The DNA of the CDR3 is TGTGCCAGCAGCCCACCCGAGGGGCATCGCTACACCTTC.

The chain employs TRBV25-1 and TRBJ1-2; D might be TRBD1 (6 bases). With 7 bases removed from V and 8 bases from J, the gap between germline ends came to 14 bases. The CDR3 loop spans 12 amino acids. Germline V CDR1 and CDR2: MGHDK, SYGVNS. The CDR3 loop reads CASTQTGIGYTF. Here the CDR3 DNA reads TGTGCCAGCACCCAAACAGGGATCGGCTACACCTTC.

This clone was counted between two and nine times. CDR3 sequence (DNA): TGTGCCATCAGTGGATTTCAGGGGAGCTCCTACGAGCAGTACTTC. This gives the protein CAISGFQGSSYEQYF. The chain couples TRBV10-3 to TRBJ2-7; D may be TRBD1 (6 bases). The germline V gene encodes CDR1 ENHRY and CDR2 SYGVKD. The V gene lost 4 bases and the J gene lost 0 bases, with 13 bases spanning the gap. This CDR3 is 15 amino acids long.

J is TRBJ2-7 and V is TRBV28; weak D call: TRBD2 (6 bases). Trimming cost V 6 bases and J 7 bases, with 22 bases left between them. The CDR3 runs 15 residues. The germline CDR1 and CDR2 sequences are MDHEN and SYDVKM. CDR3 residues: CASRTGVLSPREQYF. Here the CDR3 DNA reads TGTGCCAGCAGAACGGGGGTACTATCCCCCCGGGAGCAGTACTTC.

V is TRBV10-2 and J is TRBJ2-2, with D uncertain. The CDR3 length is 13 residues. Trimming stripped 5 bases from V and 4 bases from J, with 8 bases between. Germline V lookup: CDR1 WSHSY, CDR2 SAAADI. CDR3 sequence reads: CASSQRSTGELFF. CDR3 sequence (DNA): TGCGCCAGCAGTCAAAGGTCCACCGGGGAGCTGTTTTTT.

There are many counts of this clone. The V call is TRBV7-8, the J call TRBJ2-7; perhaps TRBD2 as D (6 bases). There are 14 residues in the CDR3. V shed 8 bases and J shed 1 base, with 15 bases lying between them. The germline V gene has CDR1 SGHVS and CDR2 FQNEAQ. The chain's CDR3 is CASEDSEGSYEQYF. In nucleotides, the CDR3 is TGTGCCAGCGAGGACTCGGAGGGATCCTACGAGCAGTACTTC.